This record looks at one TCR beta chain sequence and its context. Its target is unknown. Naive CD8 cells lacked CD45RO and underwent positive selection for CCR7, leaving out terminally differentiated effector memory CD45RA+ cells. The CDR3 contains 18 residues. Per germline, CDR1 SGHVS and CDR2 FNYEAQ. V was shortened by 3 bases and J by 0 bases, with 18 bases between the two germline ends. Assay used: immunoSEQ multiplex PCR; TCRdb lists only in-frame clones, some missing. The repertoire holds about 680,000 clones, about 90% seen once, with 24% in the top ten. This specimen belongs to a study of shared clonotypes between healthy human individuals. As for the study in general: Each donor contributed plates that comprised three CD4 naive, three CD4 memory, two CD8 naive and one CD8 memory.

Study results and limitations: Represented genetic and exposure-history diversity was restricted by having few donors. Memory subsets had estimated richness that was generally smaller than that of naive subsets.

The sequencing input was naive CD8+ T cells sorted from blood. The TCR was taken from a man aged 25-45 years in good health. V and J are TRBV7-6 and TRBJ1-3; a possible D gene is TRBD1 (6 bases). CDR3 coding DNA: TGTGCCAGCAGCTTTAGGGGGGTGGCAGGGCGCTCTGGAAACACCATATATTTT. Amino acid sequence: CASSFRGVAGRSGNTIYF.